This TCR beta chain emerged from a study of cytomegalovirus exposure and HLA in healthy donors. As for the study in general: Of approximately 400 genotyped donors, more than 75% clustered with self-reported Caucasian donors. Study results and caveats: The study recorded 164 TCR beta chains that were cytomegalovirus-associated.

This clone appeared a few times. The target antigen is unknown. It was with 60 Vbeta and 13 Jbeta primers that the PCR ran. Produced via immunoSEQ multiplex PCR; TCRdb's table is partial and in-frame only. The sample gives roughly 120,000 clones, approximately 15% of which show up once; 1.9% is in the top ten. Trimming left V 3 bases short and J 3 bases short, with 14 bases between. CDR1 LNHNV and CDR2 YYDKDF come from the germline V gene (reference sequence). CDR3 length: 15 amino acids. The TCR sequence derives from a woman aged 18 to 35 in good health and CMV-seronegative. The rearrangement joins TRBV15 to TRBJ1-1; no clear D. Specimen: PBMCs. CDR3 in DNA: TGTGCCACCAGCAGGGCGGGAGACGGGTACACTGAAGCTTTCTTT. This sequence encodes CATSRAGDGYTEAFF.